This T cell receptor (beta chain) was captured in a study of cytotoxic CD8 clonotypes in ibrutinib-treated CLL. Germline V CDR1 and CDR2: LNHDA, SQIVND (reference sequence). V trimming: 3 bases; J trimming: 6 bases; junction bases outside the gene matches: 11. The CDR3 consists of 16 residues. The protocol was immunoSEQ multiplex PCR, while the TCRdb copy is restricted to in-frame clones and leaves out a portion. The table records 10,000 to 15,000 clones, around two thirds of them present only once. J is TRBJ2-1 and V is TRBV19; 7 bases match TRBD1. This TCR was sampled from a human donor with chronic lymphocytic leukemia. The material sequenced was PBMCs, taken before ibrutinib treatment. The CDR3 DNA follows: TGTGCCAGTAGTATGATCCAGGGGGTAGGGGGCAATGAGCAGTTCTTC. This sequence encodes CASSMIQGVGGNEQFF. Variable domain in full (rest from reference TRBV19 and TRBJ2-1): DGGITQSPKYLFRKEGQNVTLSCEQNLNHDAMYWYRQDPGQGLRLIYYSQIVNDFQKGDIAEGYSVSREKKESFPLTVTSAQKNPTAFYLCASSMIQGVGGNEQFFGPGTRLTVL.